A selection of T cell receptor beta chains follows, all from one sample in a study of vaccination and CD4 T cells after COVID-19. TCRdb independently ran MiXCR on the PCR reads; one entry per CDR3 protein. The sample yields 15,000 to 20,000 distinct CDR3 sequences, more than 65% seen once. These receptors lack a known antigen. Sequenced sample: CD4+ T cells from blood, cultured in vitro. The receptors stem from a human donor who had recovered from COVID-19. Each CDR3 is given with its conserved first and last residue. A D gene is named only where the DNA matches it firmly. Part of the rows lack a size; the others show once, few, many or a class for expanded clones.

>NA|TRBV10-1|TRBJ1-1|NA
TGCGCCAGCAGTGAGGTGAGAGGGAGAGCTTTCTTT
CASSEVRGRAFF
>NA|TRBV6-2/TRBV6-3|TRBJ2-2|NA
TGTGCCAGCAGTTACTCGAAGACCTCAATTAACACCGGGGAGCTGTTTTTT
CASSYSKTSINTGELFF
>NA|TRBV6-1|TRBJ2-5|TRBD2
TGTGCCAGCGGACTAGCGGGAGAGGTCGGGGAGACCCAGTACTTC
CASGLAGEVGETQYF
>NA|TRBV7-2|TRBJ1-5|NA
TGTGCCAGCAGCTTAGTCGGACAGAGCAATCAGCCCCAGCATTTT
CASSLVGQSNQPQHF
>few|TRBV10-1|TRBJ1-5|NA
TGCGCCAGCAGTGAGTCTAACTCCAAGGTGAGCAATCAGCCCCAGCATTTT
CASSESNSKVSNQPQHF
>NA|TRBV29-1|TRBJ1-2|NA
TGCAGCGTTGTGGTTATGCGGGACATACAAGGGTATGGCTACACCTTC
CSVVVMRDIQGYGYTF
>NA|TRBV30|TRBJ1-1|TRBD1
TGTGCCGGACAGGGGGCCGACACTGAAGCTTTCTTT
CAGQGADTEAFF
>NA|TRBV14|TRBJ2-3|TRBD2
TGTGCCAGCAGCCCCACGTCGCGGGGGACGCAGTATTTT
CASSPTSRGTQYF
>few|TRBV11-2|TRBJ1-5|NA
TGTGCCAGCAGCTTAGTGGGGGGGGATCACCAGCCCCAGCATTTT
CASSLVGGDHQPQHF
>NA|TRBV19|TRBJ2-7|NA
TGTGCCAGTAGTAAGGGGACACCGAGCTCCTACGAGCAGTACTTC
CASSKGTPSSYEQYF
>NA|TRBV6-5|TRBJ2-7|NA
TGTGCCAGCAGTTACTCCTATACCTACGAGCAGTACTTC
CASSYSYTYEQYF
>NA|TRBV2|TRBJ2-1|TRBD2
TGTGCCAGCAAGGAGCGGCGGACTAGCAATGAGCAGTTCTTC
CASKERRTSNEQFF
>few|TRBV28|TRBJ2-2|NA
TGTGCCAGCAGTAATCATCGGGGCATTTGGGGGGAGCTGTTTTTT
CASSNHRGIWGELFF
>NA|TRBV28|TRBJ1-1|TRBD1
TGTGCCAGCAGTGGGGCACGGACAGGGGACACTGAAGCTTTCTTT
CASSGARTGDTEAFF
>NA|TRBV27|TRBJ2-5|NA
TGTGCCAGCAGTTTATCGAGAGGAGGGGAGACCCAGTACTTC
CASSLSRGGETQYF
>NA|TRBV5-5|TRBJ2-7|NA
TGTGCCAGCAGCTTGAGGGGGGTCCCAGGCGAGCAGTACTTC
CASSLRGVPGEQYF
>NA|TRBV2|TRBJ1-3|NA
TGTGCCAGCAGTGTGAGGGACTCTGGAAACACCATATATTTT
CASSVRDSGNTIYF
>few|TRBV15|TRBJ2-5|TRBD2
TGTGCCACCAGCAGGACCCCTCGACTAGCGGGGGGACAAGAGACCCAGTACTTC
CATSRTPRLAGGQETQYF
>NA|TRBV6-1|TRBJ1-1|NA
TGTGCCAGCACCGCGCCGGGGGGGGCGAACACTGAAGCTTTCTTT
CASTAPGGANTEAFF
>few|TRBV4-1|TRBJ2-2|TRBD1
TGCGCCAGCAGCCGGCCGGGACAGGGTCGAACCGGGGAGCTGTTTTTT
CASSRPGQGRTGELFF
>NA|TRBV6-1|TRBJ2-3|TRBD2
TGTGCCAGCAGCCGAGCAAGAGCGGGAAGCACAGATACGCAGTATTTT
CASSRARAGSTDTQYF
>NA|TRBV7-9|TRBJ1-1|NA
TGTGCCAGCAGCTTTTTGGGGCGCTTGAACACTGAAGCTTTCTTT
CASSFLGRLNTEAFF
>few|TRBV6-7|TRBJ1-5|NA
TGTGCCAGCAGTTACGAAATCTACAGGAGGGATCAGCCCCAGCATTTT
CASSYEIYRRDQPQHF
>once|TRBV20-1|TRBJ2-5|TRBD1
TGCAGTGCTACCTCCGGGACAGGAGAAGAGACCCAGTACTTC
CSATSGTGEETQYF
>large|TRBV6-2/TRBV6-3|TRBJ1-3|NA
TGTGCCAGCACCCAAGCAGGGACTGGAAACACCATATATTTT
CASTQAGTGNTIYF
>NA|TRBV19|TRBJ1-2|NA
TGTGCCAGTAGTATGCCTCGGGACCGCTGGGCCTATGGCTACACCTTC
CASSMPRDRWAYGYTF
>NA|TRBV6-4|TRBJ2-7|NA
TGTGCCAGCAGTGTCCGGGACAAACCCTACGAGCAGTACTTC
CASSVRDKPYEQYF
>NA|TRBV11-3|TRBJ2-2|NA
TGTGCCAGCAGTATGGTGGGCACCGGGGAGCTGTTTTTT
CASSMVGTGELFF
>NA|TRBV25-1|TRBJ2-2|TRBD1
TGTGCCAGTGCAGGCGGGACAGGGGACACCGGGGAGCTGTTTTTT
CASAGGTGDTGELFF
>once|TRBV6-1|TRBJ2-7|TRBD2
TGTGCCAGCAGACTTCTCGCGGGGGGAGCCTACGAGCAGTACTTC
CASRLLAGGAYEQYF
>NA|TRBV27|TRBJ1-5|TRBD1
TGTGCCATACAACCGACAGGGGGTAGTCAGCCCCAGCATTTT
CAIQPTGGSQPQHF
>NA|TRBV10-1|TRBJ1-1|TRBD1
TGCGCCACCCCAGGGGGGACAATAACTGAAGCTTTCTTT
CATPGGTITEAFF
>NA|TRBV19|TRBJ1-1|NA
TGTGCCAGTAGTATCCAGTCGAACACTGAAGCTTTCTTT
CASSIQSNTEAFF
>NA|TRBV7-3|TRBJ1-1|NA
TGTGCCAGCAGCTTAAGTAGGGGACTAACTGAAGCTTTCTTT
CASSLSRGLTEAFF
>once|TRBV18|TRBJ1-6|TRBD1
TGTGCCAGCTCACCCCGACAGGGTTTATCTTCACCCCTCCACTTT
CASSPRQGLSSPLHF
>NA|TRBV7-2|TRBJ1-5|NA
TGTGCCAGCAGCTTTGGGGGCCTCTATAGCAATCAGCCCCAGCATTTT
CASSFGGLYSNQPQHF
>NA|TRBV7-9|TRBJ2-2|NA
TGTGCCAGCAGCTTATCGAGCACCGGGGAGCTGTTTTTT
CASSLSSTGELFF
>NA|TRBV6-4|TRBJ1-2|NA
TGTGCCAGCCGCAAGTCCCTCGTCGGGGGAGGCTACACCTTC
CASRKSLVGGGYTF
>NA|TRBV20-1|TRBJ1-5|NA
TGCAGTGCCCCACCCGGGCCCCAGCATTTT
CSAPPGPQHF
>few|TRBV24-1|TRBJ2-5|TRBD1
TGTGCCACCAGTGATGGACAGGTAGCACAAGAGACCCAGTACTTC
CATSDGQVAQETQYF
>NA|TRBV7-9|TRBJ2-5|TRBD1
TGTGCCAGCAGCCGTGCCAGGGGGCAAGAGACCCAGTACTTC
CASSRARGQETQYF
>NA|TRBV6-1|TRBJ2-5|TRBD1
TGTGCCAGCAGTGAATTGTGGGGACAGGGGCCAGAGACCCAGTACTTC
CASSELWGQGPETQYF
>NA|TRBV20-1|TRBJ2-3|TRBD1
TGCAGTACGGGGACAGGAAATAGCGGAACGAGCACAGATACGCAGTATTTT
CSTGTGNSGTSTDTQYF
>NA|TRBV27|TRBJ1-2|TRBD1
TGTGCCAGCAGAGGACAGGGCGAGTATAACTATGGCTACACCTTC
CASRGQGEYNYGYTF
>NA|TRBV6-1|TRBJ1-4|NA
TGTGCCAGCAACGACGGGAAAGAAGAAAAACTGTTTTTT
CASNDGKEEKLFF
>NA|TRBV19|TRBJ1-5|TRBD1
TGTGCCGGGGGGGACAGGGGCCACAATCAGCCCCAGCATTTT
CAGGDRGHNQPQHF